This T cell receptor beta chain emerged from a study of tumor-infiltrating lymphocytes in primary liver carcinoma. This CDR3 contains 13 residues. CDR1 MNHNS and CDR2 SASEGT come from the germline V gene. Findings of the study overall: Merely some 8-24% of top clones spanned all five tumor regions.

Making TCR beta cDNA involved roughly 0.55 ug total RNA and a constant-region primer. Researchers made the TCR beta libraries by running three nested multiplex PCR rounds with slightly modified ARM-PCR. Both of the initial two PCR rounds ran for nine to ten cycles and employed TRBV1-TRBV30 forward primers alongside a C-beta reverse primer. One entry per CDR3 protein, called by TCRdb with MiXCR from the multiplex PCR reads. The sample has about 35,000 distinct CDR3 sequences, roughly four fifths seen once. With respect to this clonotype: Its antigen is currently unknown. An end of the junction does not agree with germline; a read error may underlie this.

Scientists recovered RNA and DNA together from roughly 20-30 mg of unsorted bulk tissue. Sample: liver tumor tissue from sampling region 4. Subset meaning: tumor region T4, right-lateral pole. The J gene is TRBJ2-3, the V gene TRBV6-1, with no clear D. This clonotype was obtained from a man aged 40-50 years with primary liver carcinoma and hepatitis B virus infection. CDR3 in DNA: TGTGCCAGCAGTGGGGAAAATGGGTATACACAGTATTTT. Its protein product is CASSGENGYTQYF.